These T cell receptor beta chains were read from a single sample in a study of cytomegalovirus exposure and HLA in healthy donors. Profiling relied on immunoSEQ multiplex PCR, and the TCRdb table lists in-frame clones only, not all of them. The repertoire holds over 30,000 clones, 70% to 90% seen once, with over 9.5% in the top ten. The specimen sequenced was PBMCs. The receptors were gathered from a woman aged 40 to 50 in good health and CMV-seropositive. Both conserved end residues are part of each CDR3. Fields, in order: J gene, D gene, V gene, clone size, CDR3 protein, CDR3 DNA. The D gene is left open where the match is weak. The size field is filled for only some rows; it gives once, few, many or a size class.

TRBJ1-2	TRBD1	TRBV19	.	CASSGQGSGYTF	TGTGCCAGTTCTGGACAGGGAAGTGGCTACACCTTC
TRBJ2-1	.	TRBV7-9	.	CASTYNRLRYNEQFF	TGTGCCAGCACCTATAACAGGCTGCGCTACAATGAGCAGTTCTTC
TRBJ1-2	.	TRBV6-6	few	CASSLSQGHGYTF	TGTGCCAGCAGTCTTAGCCAGGGCCATGGCTACACCTTC
TRBJ2-1	.	TRBV19	.	CASSLVRNEQFF	TGTGCCAGTAGCCTAGTTCGAAATGAGCAGTTCTTC
TRBJ1-6	.	TRBV5-5	.	CASSLVSVNSPLHF	TGTGCCAGCAGCTTGGTGTCGGTTAATTCACCCCTCCACTTT
TRBJ1-1	.	TRBV19	.	CASSIDLRSEAFF	TGTGCCAGTAGTATAGATCTGAGGAGTGAAGCTTTCTTT
TRBJ1-2	TRBD1	TRBV6-1	.	CASVGRGLGGYTF	TGTGCCAGCGTCGGCAGGGGGCTCGGTGGCTACACCTTC
TRBJ2-5	TRBD1	TRBV4-3	.	CASSQDHRGQETQYF	TGCGCCAGCAGCCAAGATCACAGGGGGCAAGAGACCCAGTACTTC
TRBJ2-3	.	TRBV4-1	.	CASSQVEAVDTQYF	TGCGCCAGCAGCCAAGTGGAGGCGGTAGATACGCAGTATTTT
TRBJ1-3	.	TRBV30	.	CAWTNGGIGNTIYF	TGTGCCTGGACCAATGGAGGGATTGGAAACACCATATATTTT
TRBJ2-7	.	TRBV20-1	.	CSTGTYEQYF	TGCAGCACAGGGACCTACGAGCAGTACTTC
TRBJ2-7	TRBD2	TRBV5-6	once	CASSGLRAGEQYF	TGTGCCAGCAGCGGCTTGAGAGCGGGGGAGCAGTACTTC
TRBJ2-3	TRBD1	TRBV7-9	.	CASSPDGTGGYF	TGTGCCAGCAGCCCCGACGGGACAGGGGGGTATTTT
TRBJ2-5	.	TRBV7-7	.	CASSSGRTGKETQYF	TGTGCCAGCAGCTCCGGCCGGACGGGGAAAGAGACCCAGTACTTC
TRBJ1-5	.	TRBV19	.	CASSIGQGIQPQHF	TGTGCCAGTAGTATCGGGCAGGGGATTCAGCCCCAGCATTTT
TRBJ1-2	TRBD1	TRBV9	.	CASSVGTGGAKTF	TGTGCCAGCAGCGTAGGAACAGGGGGCGCGAAAACCTTC
TRBJ2-7	TRBD2	TRBV27	.	CASSLTGGYEQYF	TGTGCCAGCAGTTTAACGGGGGGCTACGAGCAGTACTTC
TRBJ2-3	TRBD1	TRBV7-2	once	CASSAYRSRDRENTQYF	TGTGCCAGCAGCGCCTATAGGTCCCGGGACAGGGAGAATACGCAGTATTTT
TRBJ1-2	TRBD1	TRBV2	.	CASTRDRGAYGYTF	TGTGCCAGCACGAGGGACAGGGGGGCCTATGGCTACACCTTC
TRBJ1-2	.	TRBV6-5	.	CASRSLGGYTF	TGTGCCAGCAGATCTCTAGGTGGCTACACCTTC
TRBJ2-5	TRBD2	TRBV19	.	CASSIPAGLAGEETQYF	TGTGCCAGTAGTATCCCCGCCGGACTAGCGGGGGAAGAGACCCAGTACTTC
TRBJ1-4	.	TRBV30	.	CAWSVTERKLFF	TGTGCCTGGAGTGTAACTGAGCGAAAACTGTTTTTT
TRBJ1-3	.	TRBV2	.	CASRETILSGNTIYF	TGTGCCAGCCGCGAAACCATTCTCTCTGGAAACACCATATATTTT
TRBJ1-5	TRBD1	TRBV27	.	CASSPRLTGPNQPQHF	TGTGCCAGCAGTCCACGTTTGACAGGGCCCAATCAGCCCCAGCATTTT
TRBJ1-1	.	TRBV11-2	.	CASSWIRRGTEAFF	TGTGCCAGCAGCTGGATTCGAAGGGGGACTGAAGCTTTCTTT
TRBJ1-1	.	TRBV5-1	.	CASSLQANTEAFF	TGCGCCAGCAGCTTGCAGGCGAACACTGAAGCTTTCTTT
TRBJ2-2	.	TRBV4-3	.	CASSQAYRAGTGELFF	TGCGCCAGCAGCCAAGCTTACAGGGCGGGCACCGGGGAGCTGTTTTTT
TRBJ2-3	.	TRBV30	.	CAWSVASTDTQYF	TGTGCCTGGAGTGTAGCGAGCACAGATACGCAGTATTTT
TRBJ2-3	.	TRBV7-2	.	CASSLNQFTSTDTQYF	TGTGCCAGCAGCCTCAATCAATTTACTAGCACAGATACGCAGTATTTT
TRBJ1-2	TRBD1	TRBV7-9	once	CASSRLDRTTYGYTF	TGTGCCAGCAGCCGGTTGGACAGGACTACCTATGGCTACACCTTC
TRBJ2-5	TRBD1	TRBV7-3	.	CASSPGTGGTLWETQYF	TGTGCCAGCAGCCCCGGGACAGGGGGGACCCTTTGGGAGACCCAGTACTTC
TRBJ1-2	.	TRBV6-1	.	CASHGQTYGYTF	TGTGCCAGCCATGGGCAAACCTATGGCTACACCTTC
TRBJ2-3	TRBD2	TRBV4-1	few	CASSRTGTSGGTDTQYF	TGCGCCAGCAGCCGGACCGGGACTAGCGGGGGCACAGATACGCAGTATTTT
TRBJ2-2	.	TRBV5-1	.	CASSLGQSPNTGELFF	TGCGCCAGCAGCTTAGGACAGAGCCCGAACACCGGGGAGCTGTTTTTT
TRBJ1-1	.	TRBV4-3	.	CASSQDGGNTEAFF	TGCGCCAGCAGCCAAGACGGGGGGAACACTGAAGCTTTCTTT
TRBJ2-4	.	TRBV7-6	.	CASSLGYRAAKNIQYF	TGTGCCAGCAGCTTAGGTTACAGGGCAGCCAAAAACATTCAGTACTTC
TRBJ2-5	.	TRBV4-3	.	CASSQGGRGQETQYF	TGCGCCAGCAGCCAAGGGGGAAGGGGCCAAGAGACCCAGTACTTC
TRBJ2-5	.	TRBV5-1	.	CASSLAEWRDQYF	TGCGCCAGCAGCTTGGCAGAGTGGCGGGACCAGTACTTC
TRBJ2-2	TRBD1	TRBV19	.	CASSPGQSNTGELFF	TGTGCCAGTAGTCCGGGACAGAGCAACACCGGGGAGCTGTTTTTT
TRBJ1-4	.	TRBV4-3	.	CASSQTRKGEKLFF	TGCGCCAGCAGCCAAACGAGGAAAGGTGAAAAACTGTTTTTT
TRBJ2-5	TRBD1	TRBV6-1	.	CASIRGDRGETQYF	TGTGCCAGCATAAGGGGGGACAGGGGAGAGACCCAGTACTTC
TRBJ2-5	.	TRBV10-3	.	CAISESRQGEETQYF	TGTGCCATCAGTGAGTCGCGGCAAGGGGAAGAGACCCAGTACTTC
TRBJ1-2	.	TRBV10-1	.	CASSDSGGPNYGYTF	TGCGCCAGCAGTGATTCCGGGGGGCCCAACTATGGCTACACCTTC
TRBJ2-3	.	TRBV5-4	.	CASSSPGSGADTQYF	TGTGCCAGCAGCTCACCGGGTTCCGGGGCAGATACGCAGTATTTT
TRBJ1-1	.	TRBV19	.	CASRNPPGTEAFF	TGTGCCAGTAGGAACCCCCCGGGCACTGAAGCTTTCTTT
TRBJ2-1	TRBD2	TRBV7-3	.	CASSSTSGGGDNEQFF	TGTGCCAGCAGCTCGACTAGCGGGGGGGGTGACAATGAGCAGTTCTTC
TRBJ1-1	.	TRBV4-3	few	CASSQDRTEAFF	TGCGCCAGCAGCCAAGATCGCACTGAAGCTTTCTTT
TRBJ2-7	TRBD1	TRBV14	once	CASSPSTGALSFF	TGTGCCAGCAGCCCCTCGACAGGGGCCCTCAGCTTCTTC
TRBJ2-3	TRBD2	TRBV28	.	CASSRIPGTRGTDTQYF	TGTGCCAGCAGCCGCATCCCCGGGACTAGGGGCACAGATACGCAGTATTTT
TRBJ2-5	TRBD2	TRBV11-3	.	CASSLGLAGANQETQYF	TGTGCCAGCAGCCTGGGACTAGCGGGGGCCAACCAAGAGACCCAGTACTTC
TRBJ1-6	TRBD1	TRBV7-2	.	CASSTDRAPGSPLHF	TGTGCCAGCAGCACGGACAGGGCCCCTGGGTCACCCCTCCACTTT
TRBJ2-1	TRBD1	TRBV18	.	CASSSDREEQFF	TGTGCCAGCTCGTCGGACAGGGAAGAGCAGTTCTTC
TRBJ2-7	.	TRBV10-1	.	CASAGSPSYEQYF	TGCGCCAGTGCGGGGTCACCTTCCTACGAGCAGTACTTC
TRBJ2-3	TRBD2	TRBV5-4	.	CASSLSGGQWDTQYF	TGTGCCAGCAGCTTGTCGGGGGGGCAATGGGATACGCAGTATTTT
TRBJ2-2	TRBD1	TRBV7-8	few	CASSFTGGNGELFF	TGTGCCAGCAGCTTCACAGGGGGCAACGGGGAGCTGTTTTTT
TRBJ2-1	.	TRBV5-1	.	CASSLTVMSEQFF	TGCGCCAGCAGCTTGACGGTCATGAGTGAGCAGTTCTTC
TRBJ2-5	TRBD2	TRBV7-2	.	CASSFRAGGQGTQYF	TGTGCCAGCAGCTTTCGCGCGGGGGGGCAGGGGACCCAGTACTTC
TRBJ1-5	.	TRBV14	.	CASSHRDQPQHF	TGTGCCAGCAGCCACAGGGATCAGCCCCAGCATTTT
TRBJ2-3	.	TRBV7-8	.	CASSLGYSGRSTDTQYF	TGTGCCAGCAGCTTAGGTTATTCTGGCAGAAGCACAGATACGCAGTATTTT